This T cell receptor beta chain derives from a study of cytomegalovirus exposure and HLA in healthy donors. Study outcomes and limitations: As a later analysis revealed, most CMV-associated TCR beta chains appeared HLA-restricted.

Comment on this clone: Its antigen is unknown.

Between the trimmed V and J ends, which lost 8 bases and 7 bases, there was a span of 11 bases. The germline CDR1 and CDR2 sequences are LNHDA and SQIVND (reference sequence). This CDR3 is built from 11 residues. Primers for the PCR totalled 60 Vbeta and 13 Jbeta. Assay: immunoSEQ multiplex PCR; the TCRdb copy retains only in-frame clones and omits some. The sample shows 150,000 to 200,000 clones, about nine tenths of them seen only once. The chain joins TRBV19 to TRBJ1-1; D remains unclear. The receptor comes from a boy aged 2-9 years in good health and CMV-seronegative. Sequencing was performed on PBMCs. CDR3 sequence (DNA): TGTGCCAGTGTACAGACCTTTGAAGCTTTCTTT. It codes for CASVQTFEAFF.